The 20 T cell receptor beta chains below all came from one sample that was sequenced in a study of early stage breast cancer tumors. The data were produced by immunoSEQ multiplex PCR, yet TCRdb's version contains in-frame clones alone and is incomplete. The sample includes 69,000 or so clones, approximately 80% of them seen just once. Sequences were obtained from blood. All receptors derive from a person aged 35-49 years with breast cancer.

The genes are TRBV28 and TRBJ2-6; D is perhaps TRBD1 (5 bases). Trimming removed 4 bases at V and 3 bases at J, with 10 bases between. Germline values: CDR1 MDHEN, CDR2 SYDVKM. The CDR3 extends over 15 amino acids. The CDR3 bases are TGTGCCAGCAGTTCCCAGGGCCTTGGGGCCAACGTCCTGACTTTC. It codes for CASSSQGLGANVLTF. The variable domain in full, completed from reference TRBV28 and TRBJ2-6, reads DVKVTQSSRYLVKRTGEKVFLECVQDMDHENMFWYRQDPGLGLRLIYFSYDVKMKEKGDIPEGYSVSREKKERFSLILESASTNQTSMYLCASSSQGLGANVLTFGAGSRLTVL.

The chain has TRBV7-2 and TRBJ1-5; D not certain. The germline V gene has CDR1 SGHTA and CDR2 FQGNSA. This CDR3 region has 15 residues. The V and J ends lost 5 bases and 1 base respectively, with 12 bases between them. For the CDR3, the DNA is TGTGCCAGCAGCCTAGGACGGAGGAGCAATCAGCCCCAGCATTTT. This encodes CASSLGRRSNQPQHF.

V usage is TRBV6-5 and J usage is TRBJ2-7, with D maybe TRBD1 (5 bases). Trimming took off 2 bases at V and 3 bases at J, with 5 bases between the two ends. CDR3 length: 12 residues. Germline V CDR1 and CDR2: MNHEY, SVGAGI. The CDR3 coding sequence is TGTGCCAGCAGTTACAGGGGCTACGAGCAGTACTTC. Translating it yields CASSYRGYEQYF.

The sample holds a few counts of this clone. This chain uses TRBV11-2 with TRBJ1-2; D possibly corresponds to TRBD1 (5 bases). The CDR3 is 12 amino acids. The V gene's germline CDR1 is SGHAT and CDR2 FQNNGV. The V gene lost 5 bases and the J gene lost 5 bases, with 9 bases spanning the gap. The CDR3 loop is CASSPDTYGYTF. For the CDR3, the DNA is TGTGCCAGCAGCCCGGACACATATGGCTACACCTTC.

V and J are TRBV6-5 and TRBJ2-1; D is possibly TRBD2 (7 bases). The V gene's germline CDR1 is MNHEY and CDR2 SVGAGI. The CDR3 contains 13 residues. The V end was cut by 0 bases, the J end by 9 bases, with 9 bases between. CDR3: CASSYSRGGEQFF. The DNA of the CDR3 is TGTGCCAGCAGTTACTCAAGGGGGGGTGAGCAGTTCTTC.

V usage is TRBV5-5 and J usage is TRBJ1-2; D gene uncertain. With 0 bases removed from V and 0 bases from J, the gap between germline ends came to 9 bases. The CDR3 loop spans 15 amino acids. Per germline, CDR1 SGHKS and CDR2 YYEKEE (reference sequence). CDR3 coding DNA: TGTGCCAGCAGCTTGGGGTCAAATACTAACTATGGCTACACCTTC. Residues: CASSLGSNTNYGYTF.

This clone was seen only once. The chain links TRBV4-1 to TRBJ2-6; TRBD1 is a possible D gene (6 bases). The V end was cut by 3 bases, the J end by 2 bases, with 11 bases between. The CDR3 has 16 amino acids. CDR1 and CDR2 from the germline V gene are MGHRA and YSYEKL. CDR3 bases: TGCGCCAGCAGCCAGAAAGGGGGAACTGGGGCCAACGTCCTGACTTTC. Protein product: CASSQKGGTGANVLTF.

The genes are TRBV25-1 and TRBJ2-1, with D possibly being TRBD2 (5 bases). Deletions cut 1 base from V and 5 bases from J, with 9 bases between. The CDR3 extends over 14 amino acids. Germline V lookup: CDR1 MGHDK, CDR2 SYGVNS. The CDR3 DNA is TGTGCCAGCAGTGAATCCCCCGGGAACAATGAGCAGTTCTTC. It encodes CASSESPGNNEQFF.

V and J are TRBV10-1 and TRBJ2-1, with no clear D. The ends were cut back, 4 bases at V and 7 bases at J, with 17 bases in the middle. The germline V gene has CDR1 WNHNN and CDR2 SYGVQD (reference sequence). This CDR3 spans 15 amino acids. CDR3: CASSGTGPLGNEQFF. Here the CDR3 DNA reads TGCGCCAGCAGTGGGACGGGCCCCCTTGGGAATGAGCAGTTCTTC.

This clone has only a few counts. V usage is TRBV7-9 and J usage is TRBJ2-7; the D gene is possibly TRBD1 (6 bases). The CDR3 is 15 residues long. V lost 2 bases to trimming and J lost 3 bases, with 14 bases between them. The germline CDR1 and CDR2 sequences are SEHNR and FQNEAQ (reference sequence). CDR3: CASSLIRGNFYEQYF. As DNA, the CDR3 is TGTGCCAGCAGCTTAATAAGGGGGAACTTCTACGAGCAGTACTTC.

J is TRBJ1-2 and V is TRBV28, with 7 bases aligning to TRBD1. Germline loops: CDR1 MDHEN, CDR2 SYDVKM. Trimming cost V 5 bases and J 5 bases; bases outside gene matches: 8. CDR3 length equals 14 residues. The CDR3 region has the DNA TGTGCCAGCAGTCTTGTCGACAGGGTGTATGGCTACACCTTC. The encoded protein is CASSLVDRVYGYTF.

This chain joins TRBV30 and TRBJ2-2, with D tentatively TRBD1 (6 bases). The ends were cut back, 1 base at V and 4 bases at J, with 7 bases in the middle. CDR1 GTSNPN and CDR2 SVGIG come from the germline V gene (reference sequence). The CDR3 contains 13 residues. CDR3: CAWSGQATGELFF. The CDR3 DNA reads TGTGCCTGGAGTGGACAGGCCACCGGGGAGCTGTTTTTT.

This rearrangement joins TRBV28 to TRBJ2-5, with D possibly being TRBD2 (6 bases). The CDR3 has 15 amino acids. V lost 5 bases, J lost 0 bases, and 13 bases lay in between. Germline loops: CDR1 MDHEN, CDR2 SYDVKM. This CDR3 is CASSSAGGDQETQYF. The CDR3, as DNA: TGTGCCAGCAGTAGCGCAGGCGGGGACCAAGAGACCCAGTACTTC. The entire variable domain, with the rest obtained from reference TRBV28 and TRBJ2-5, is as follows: DVKVTQSSRYLVKRTGEKVFLECVQDMDHENMFWYRQDPGLGLRLIYFSYDVKMKEKGDIPEGYSVSREKKERFSLILESASTNQTSMYLCASSSAGGDQETQYFGPGTRLLVL.

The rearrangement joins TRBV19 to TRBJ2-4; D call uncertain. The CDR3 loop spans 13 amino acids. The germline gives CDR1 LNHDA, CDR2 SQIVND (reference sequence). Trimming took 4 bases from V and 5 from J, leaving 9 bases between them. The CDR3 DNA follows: TGTGCCAGTAGTAGGCAACACCAAAACATTCAGTACTTC. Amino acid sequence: CASSRQHQNIQYF.

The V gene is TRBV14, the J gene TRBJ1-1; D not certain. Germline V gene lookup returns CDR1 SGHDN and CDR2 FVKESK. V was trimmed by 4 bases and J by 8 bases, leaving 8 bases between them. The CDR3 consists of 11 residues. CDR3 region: CASSRGQEAFF. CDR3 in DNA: TGTGCCAGCAGCCGTGGCCAAGAAGCTTTCTTT.

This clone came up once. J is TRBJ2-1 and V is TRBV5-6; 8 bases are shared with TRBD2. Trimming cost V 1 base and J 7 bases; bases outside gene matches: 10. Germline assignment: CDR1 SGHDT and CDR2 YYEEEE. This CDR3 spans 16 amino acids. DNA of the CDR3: TGTGCCAGCAGCTTGAGTGTACTAGCGGTCGCGAATGAGCAGTTCTTC. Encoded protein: CASSLSVLAVANEQFF.

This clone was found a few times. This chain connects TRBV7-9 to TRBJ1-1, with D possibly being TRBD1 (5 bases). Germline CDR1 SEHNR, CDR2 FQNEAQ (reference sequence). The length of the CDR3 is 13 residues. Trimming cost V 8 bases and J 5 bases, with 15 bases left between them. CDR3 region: CASGAGRRTEAFF. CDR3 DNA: TGTGCCAGCGGGGCAGGGAGGCGAACTGAAGCTTTCTTT.

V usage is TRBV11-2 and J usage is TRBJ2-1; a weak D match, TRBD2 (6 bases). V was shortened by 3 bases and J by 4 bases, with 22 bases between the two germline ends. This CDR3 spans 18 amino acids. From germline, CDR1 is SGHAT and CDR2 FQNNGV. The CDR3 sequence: CASSFGLRSAGLYNEQFF. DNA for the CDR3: TGTGCCAGCAGCTTTGGGTTGAGATCAGCGGGCCTGTACAATGAGCAGTTCTTC. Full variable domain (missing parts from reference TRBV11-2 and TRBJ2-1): EAGVAQSPRYKIIEKRQSVAFWCNPISGHATLYWYQQILGQGPKLLIQFQNNGVVDDSQLPKDRFSAERLKGVDSTLKIQPAKLEDSAVYLCASSFGLRSAGLYNEQFFGPGTRLTVL.

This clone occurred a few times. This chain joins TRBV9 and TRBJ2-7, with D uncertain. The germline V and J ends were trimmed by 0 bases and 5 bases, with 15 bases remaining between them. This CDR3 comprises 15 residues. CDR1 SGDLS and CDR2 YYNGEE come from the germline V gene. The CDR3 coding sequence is TGTGCCAGCAGCGTAGAGGAAGGGTTCACTGACGAGCAGTACTTC. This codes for CASSVEEGFTDEQYF.

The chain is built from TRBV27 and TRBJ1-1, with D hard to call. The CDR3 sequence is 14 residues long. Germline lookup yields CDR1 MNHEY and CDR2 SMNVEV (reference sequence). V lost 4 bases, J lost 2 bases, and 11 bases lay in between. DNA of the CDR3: TGTGCCAGCAGTTCAAAGACTGGTAACACTGAAGCTTTCTTT. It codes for CASSSKTGNTEAFF.